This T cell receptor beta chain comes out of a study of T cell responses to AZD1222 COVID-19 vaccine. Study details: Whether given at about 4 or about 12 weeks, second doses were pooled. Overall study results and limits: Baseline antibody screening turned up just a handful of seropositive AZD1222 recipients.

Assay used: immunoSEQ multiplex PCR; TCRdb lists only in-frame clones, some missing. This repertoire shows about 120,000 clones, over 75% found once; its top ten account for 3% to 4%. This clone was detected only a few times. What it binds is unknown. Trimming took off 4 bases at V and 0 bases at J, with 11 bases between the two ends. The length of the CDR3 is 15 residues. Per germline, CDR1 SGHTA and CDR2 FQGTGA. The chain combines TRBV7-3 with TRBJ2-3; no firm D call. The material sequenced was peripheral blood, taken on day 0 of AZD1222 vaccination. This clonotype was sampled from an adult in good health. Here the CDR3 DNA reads TGTGCCAGCAGCTACTCGCCGCAGAGCACAGATACGCAGTATTTT. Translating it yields CASSYSPQSTDTQYF.